This is a list of T cell receptor beta chains from one sample in a study of CD8 T cells in Susac syndrome. In TCRdb, the immunoSEQ multiplex PCR reads were re-called with MiXCR into one record per CDR3 protein. The repertoire holds some 300,000 distinct CDR3 sequences, with roughly 85% as singletons. The sequencing sample was made of CD8+ T cells from PBMCs. The source of these receptors is a human donor with multiple sclerosis. CDR3s include the opening cysteine and the closing phenylalanine or tryptophan. Fields, in order: D gene, V gene, J gene, clone size, CDR3 protein, CDR3 DNA. A D gene is named only where the DNA matches it firmly. Only part of the rows carry a size: once, few, many, or a class if the clone is expanded.

-,TRBV20-1,TRBJ2-7,-,CSARDDNNNYEQYF,TGCAGTGCTAGAGACGATAATAACAACTACGAGCAGTACTTC
-,TRBV6-2/TRBV6-3,TRBJ2-1,-,CASSYSTLASYNEQFF,TGTGCCAGCAGTTACTCGACACTAGCAAGCTACAATGAGCAGTTCTTC
-,TRBV6-2/TRBV6-3,TRBJ2-7,once,CASSYSGGARYSYEQYF,TGTGCCAGCAGTTACTCGGGCGGGGCACGTTACTCCTACGAGCAGTACTTC
TRBD2,TRBV3-1,TRBJ2-7,-,CASSQGWTSGSYEQYF,TGTGCCAGCAGCCAAGGTTGGACTAGCGGGAGCTACGAGCAGTACTTC
TRBD2,TRBV28,TRBJ2-1,-,CASSPYLAGKYNEQFF,TGTGCCAGCAGTCCCTATCTAGCGGGGAAATACAATGAGCAGTTCTTC
-,TRBV27,TRBJ1-2,-,CASSLTASGNYGYTF,TGTGCCAGCAGTTTAACGGCCTCGGGGAACTATGGCTACACCTTC
TRBD1,TRBV20-1,TRBJ2-1,-,CSASDDRGMDNEQFF,TGCAGTGCTAGTGATGACAGGGGGATGGACAATGAGCAGTTCTTC
-,TRBV19,TRBJ1-1,-,CASSRGVNTEAFF,TGTGCCAGTAGTAGGGGAGTGAACACTGAAGCTTTCTTT
TRBD2,TRBV7-9,TRBJ2-1,-,CASSPPTSGIYNEQFF,TGTGCCAGCAGCCCCCCGACTAGCGGGATTTACAATGAGCAGTTCTTC
-,TRBV6-1,TRBJ2-1,-,CASSDLQGNPYNEQFF,TGTGCCAGCAGCGACCTCCAGGGAAATCCCTACAATGAGCAGTTCTTC
TRBD2,TRBV20-1,TRBJ2-3,-,CSAFRPGLALTDTQYF,TGCAGTGCTTTCCGGCCGGGACTAGCGTTGACAGATACGCAGTATTTT
-,TRBV27,TRBJ1-5,-,CASSARLGTGSQPQHF,TGTGCCAGCTCCGCTCGCCTAGGGACGGGGAGTCAGCCCCAGCATTTT
-,TRBV9,TRBJ2-7,-,CASSPGTETYEQYF,TGTGCCAGCAGCCCAGGGACGGAAACCTACGAGCAGTACTTC
TRBD2,TRBV20-1,TRBJ2-1,once,CSARPPKTSGDYNEQFF,TGCAGTGCTAGACCCCCAAAGACTAGCGGGGACTACAATGAGCAGTTCTTC
-,TRBV2,TRBJ1-2,-,CASSVPEGDGYTF,TGTGCCAGCAGTGTCCCGGAGGGGGATGGCTACACCTTC
-,TRBV7-9,TRBJ2-1,-,CASSLGPQGRARGYNEQFF,TGTGCCAGCAGCTTAGGTCCCCAGGGAAGGGCCAGGGGTTACAATGAGCAGTTCTTC
-,TRBV11-2,TRBJ2-7,-,CASSQNRDEQYF,TGTGCCAGCAGCCAAAACAGGGACGAGCAGTACTTC
-,TRBV2,TRBJ1-1,once,CASSEVVGATAFF,TGTGCCAGCAGTGAGGTGGTCGGCGCGACGGCTTTCTTT
-,TRBV6-5,TRBJ1-2,-,CASRHGGAYGYTF,TGTGCCAGCAGACACGGTGGGGCTTATGGCTACACCTTC